These 24 T cell receptor beta chains were sequenced from one sample in a study of T cell repertoires in cytomegalovirus infection. The antigens for these receptors are not known. In TCRdb, the reads were re-called with MiXCR into one record per CDR3 protein. This table has about 60,000 distinct CDR3 sequences, 33% appearing once. Input material: PBMCs, sequenced either directly or after in vitro stimulation (not recorded which). These receptors were obtained from a human donor in good health (CMV status not recorded). Some clones in this sample may be carry-over from other donors' samples.

V and J are TRBV4-2 and TRBJ2-3; 14 nucleotides match TRBD2. Germline V lookup: CDR1 LGHNA, CDR2 YNFKEQ. The length of the CDR3 is 19 residues. V lost 1 base, J lost 6 bases, and 12 bases stayed unmatched. The chain's CDR3 is CASSQVAAGTSGGRDTQYF. The CDR3 bases are TGTGCCAGCAGCCAAGTCGCGGCAGGGACTAGCGGGGGAAGGGATACGCAGTATTTT.

This clonotype showed up just once. This chain uses TRBV5-4 with TRBJ2-2, with no clear D. The CDR3 extends over 14 amino acids. Germline lookup yields CDR1 SGHNT and CDR2 YYREEE (reference sequence). Trimming removed 4 bases at V and 4 bases at J, with 11 bases between. The CDR3: CASSPASGTGELFF. Written as DNA, the CDR3 is TGTGCCAGCAGCCCGGCGTCGGGCACCGGGGAGCTGTTTTTT.

This chain links TRBV4-1 with TRBJ2-1, with TRBD2 identical over 12 bases. V dropped 1 base and J dropped 7; count of bases not matched to a gene: 5. Germline V gene data show CDR1 as MGHRA and CDR2 as YSYEKL. The CDR3 covers 16 residues. This chain's CDR3 is CASSQVFLAGGNEQFF. The CDR3 nucleotides read TGCGCCAGCAGCCAAGTCTTTCTAGCGGGAGGGAATGAGCAGTTCTTC.

The chain carries TRBV6-1 and TRBJ2-5, with 10 bases lining up with TRBD2. CDR3 length equals 13 residues. In germline, CDR1 is MNHNS, CDR2 SASEGT. The junction had 3 bases not matched to a gene; V was cut back by 6 bases and J by 5 bases. CDR3 protein: CASRLTSGETQYF. The CDR3 DNA sequence: TGTGCCAGCAGGCTGACTAGCGGGGAGACCCAGTACTTC.

This chain uses TRBV7-2 with TRBJ2-1, with 13 bases that match TRBD2. Germline V gene sequence: CDR1 SGHTA, CDR2 FQGNSA. Trimming took 5 bases from V and 10 from J; bases not matched to a gene: 11. The CDR3 is 16 residues long. CDR3 loop: CASSGRTSGGGSEQFF. Written as DNA, the CDR3 is TGTGCCAGCAGCGGTCGGACTAGCGGGGGAGGGAGCGAGCAGTTCTTC.

The chain couples TRBV10-3 to TRBJ2-1; 9 bases match TRBD2. This CDR3 spans 13 amino acids. Germline V gives CDR1 ENHRY, CDR2 SYGVKD. V lost 7 bases to trimming and J lost 5 bases; unmatched junction nucleotides: 3. CDR3 residues: CAITPSGDNEQFF. CDR3 DNA sequence: TGTGCCATCACCCCTAGCGGGGACAATGAGCAGTTCTTC.

Only a few counts were recorded for this clonotype. V is TRBV6-1 and J is TRBJ2-1; a possible D gene is TRBD2 (6 bases). V was pared by 5 bases and J by 5 bases, with 13 bases between. Germline assignment: CDR1 MNHNS and CDR2 SASEGT. The CDR3 is 14 residues long. In nucleotides, the CDR3 is TGTGCCAGCAGTACCCGGGGACTCCACAATGAGCAGTTCTTC. This sequence encodes CASSTRGLHNEQFF.

CDR3 nucleotides: TGTGCCAGCAGTTTAGCTTGGGACTATGGCTACACCTTC. Its protein is CASSLAWDYGYTF. The V and J genes are TRBV12-3 or TRBV12-4 and TRBJ1-2; no reliable D call. The V end was cut by 0 bases, the J end by 3 bases, with 5 bases between. The CDR3 is 13 amino acids.

This chain uses TRBV4-1 with TRBJ2-2; 7 positions match TRBD2. The length of the CDR3 is 15 residues. CDR1 is MGHRA, CDR2 YSYEKL, per germline. Germline trimming cut 4 bases from V and 4 bases from J; bases unmatched to any gene: 6. DNA of the CDR3: TGCGCCAGCAGCCCAAGCGGGACTCTCACCGGGGAGCTGTTTTTT. This translates into CASSPSGTLTGELFF.

This clonotype has ten or more counts. The rearrangement links TRBV7-8 to TRBJ1-5; no reliable D call. The CDR3 loop spans 13 amino acids. CDR1 SGHVS and CDR2 FQNEAQ come from the germline V gene. V lost 5 bases to trimming and J lost 6 bases, with 11 bases between them. Here the CDR3 DNA reads TGTGCCAGCAGCCCAGACTATTCTCAGCCCCAGCATTTT. Translated, it gives CASSPDYSQPQHF.

The rearrangement joins TRBV15 to TRBJ2-5, with 7 nucleotides matching TRBD2. The germline CDR1 and CDR2 sequences are LNHNV and YYDKDF (reference sequence). V dropped 5 bases and J dropped 0; count of bases not matched to a gene: 12. The CDR3 has 17 amino acids. The chain's CDR3 is CATSPSWGRDDQETQYF. CDR3 coding DNA: TGTGCCACCAGCCCCTCCTGGGGGAGGGACGACCAAGAGACCCAGTACTTC.

This chain uses TRBV7-8 with TRBJ1-2; D possibly corresponds to TRBD1 (5 bases). The V and J ends lost 1 base and 6 bases respectively, with 12 bases between them. The CDR3 has 14 amino acids. Germline V gene lookup returns CDR1 SGHVS and CDR2 FQNEAQ. The DNA of the CDR3 is TGTGCCAGCAGCTTAGGGGGTAGCAGGGATGGCTACACCTTC. Its protein product is CASSLGGSRDGYTF.

The chain employs TRBV20-1 and TRBJ2-1; 11 bases map to TRBD2. The germline CDR1 and CDR2 sequences are DFQATT and SNEGSKA (reference sequence). The CDR3 runs to 12 residues. Trimming took 3 bases from V and 16 from J; bases not matched to a gene: 8. The CDR3 region is CSAREVAGGEFF. CDR3 in DNA: TGCAGTGCTAGGGAGGTAGCGGGAGGGGAATTCTTC.

The sample holds a few counts of this clonotype. CDR3 loop: CASRPGRTNQPQHF. In nucleotides, the CDR3 is TGTGCCAGCAGACCCGGACGGACCAATCAGCCCCAGCATTTT. The rearrangement links TRBV6-6 to TRBJ1-5; unclear D gene. Germline assignment: CDR1 MNHNY and CDR2 SVGAGI (reference sequence). The CDR3 consists of 14 residues. Trimming removed 6 bases at V and 3 bases at J, with 12 bases between.

The rearrangement uses TRBV5-1 and TRBJ2-1; 10 bases line up with TRBD2. Germline-derived CDR1 and CDR2 are SGHRS and YFSETQ. This CDR3 is built from 15 residues. V was clipped by 3 bases and J by 6 bases; unmatched bases: 6. CDR3 in DNA: TGCGCCAGCAGCTATCTAGCGGGAGTGGGCAATGAGCAGTTCTTC. This translates into CASSYLAGVGNEQFF.

This clonotype was seen only a few times. The chain carries TRBV12-5 and TRBJ2-3; the D call may be TRBD1 or TRBD2 (5 bases each). Germline V gene data show CDR1 as LGHNT and CDR2 as FRNRAP. The CDR3 contains 18 residues. V lost 5 bases and J lost 3, with 24 bases in between. The CDR3, as DNA: TGTGCTAGTGGTGAGGGACCGGACGGGGAGCTGAGAACAGATACGCAGTATTTT. Protein: CASGEGPDGELRTDTQYF.

This clonotype occurred a few times. The chain is built from TRBV4-3 and TRBJ2-1, with 9 bases that match TRBD2. Germline V gene data show CDR1 as LGHNA and CDR2 as YSLEER. The V gene end was trimmed by 1 base and the J gene end by 0 bases; junction bases not matched to a gene: 10. This CDR3 contains 19 residues. The CDR3 here is CASSQVLRTSASSYNEQFF. The CDR3 region has the DNA TGCGCCAGCAGCCAAGTACTTAGGACTAGCGCTAGCTCCTACAATGAGCAGTTCTTC.

J is TRBJ1-2 and V is TRBV12-3 or TRBV12-4; no firm D call. The CDR3 length is 12 residues. Between the trimmed V and J ends, which lost 3 bases and 7 bases, there was a span of 9 bases. The DNA for the CDR3 is TGTGCCAGCAGTTTTAGGCCCGGTGGCTACACCTTC. Encoded protein: CASSFRPGGYTF.

A single count supports this clonotype. The chain combines TRBV19 with TRBJ2-7, with 7 bases lining up with TRBD1. Trimming removed 6 bases from V and 3 bases from J; junction bases left unmatched: 5. CDR3 length: 13 amino acids. Looked up from germline, CDR1 is LNHDA and CDR2 is SQIVND (reference sequence). CDR3 region: CASRTGLNYEQYF. Written as DNA, the CDR3 is TGTGCCAGTAGGACAGGGTTAAACTACGAGCAGTACTTC.

The chain couples TRBV29-1 to TRBJ2-5; no reliable D call. The V gene's germline CDR1 is SQVTM and CDR2 ANQGSEA. This CDR3 contains 10 residues. With 7 bases removed from V and 5 bases from J, the gap between germline ends came to 8 bases. In nucleotides, the CDR3 is TGCAGCGGTACCCGGGAGACCCAGTACTTC. This sequence encodes CSGTRETQYF.

This clonotype appeared many times. This rearrangement joins TRBV7-2 to TRBJ2-7, with a tentative D call TRBD2 (7 bases). The germline V and J ends were trimmed by 4 bases and 0 bases, with 13 bases remaining between them. In germline, CDR1 is SGHTA, CDR2 FQGNSA. This CDR3 has 15 residues. CDR3 bases: TGTGCCAGCAGCTCCCTCGGGGGGCACTCCTACGAGCAGTACTTC. Its translation: CASSSLGGHSYEQYF.

The gene calls are TRBV7-2 and TRBJ2-1; 9 positions agree with TRBD2. This CDR3 contains 14 residues. Germline loops: CDR1 SGHTA, CDR2 FQGNSA. Trimming took 5 bases from V and 9 from J; bases not matched to a gene: 8. Written as DNA, the CDR3 is TGTGCCAGCAGCCTTCTTGCGGGGGGGCGTGAGCAGTTCTTC. Amino acids: CASSLLAGGREQFF.

This clonotype is termed medium-sized (0.01 to 0.1%). The V and J genes are TRBV19 and TRBJ2-1, with 11 bases matching TRBD2. V was clipped by 6 bases and J by 9 bases; unmatched bases: 10. The CDR3 contains 15 residues. Germline CDR1 is LNHDA and CDR2 is SQIVND (reference sequence). The CDR3 DNA reads TGTGCCAGTAGGGAATATAGCGGGGGGGCGACTGAGCAGTTCTTC. Protein: CASREYSGGATEQFF. The full variable domain, completed using reference TRBV19 and TRBJ2-1, is DGGITQSPKYLFRKEGQNVTLSCEQNLNHDAMYWYRQDPGQGLRLIYYSQIVNDFQKGDIAEGYSVSREKKESFPLTVTSAQKNPTAFYLCASREYSGGATEQFFGPGTRLTVL.

This clonotype was observed many times. The J gene is TRBJ2-1, the V gene TRBV12-3 or TRBV12-4, with 7 bases matching TRBD2. J gave up 0 bases and V 10 bases, and 3 bases lay outside the gene matches. The CDR3 spans 13 residues. CDR3 nucleotides: TGTGCCACCGGGGGGTCCTCCTACAATGAGCAGTTCTTC. Protein: CATGGSSYNEQFF.